The next 10 T cell receptor beta chains were all read from a single sample in a study of blood T cells in healthy people across ages. PCR was performed a second time for about 6 to 12 cycles using a sample-barcoded 5' primer and a J-beta primer mix. TCRdb analysed the 5' RACE reads with MiXCR anew, one entry per CDR3 protein. The sample has under 850,000 distinct CDR3 sequences, 35% to 40% seen once. Specimen: blood. These receptor sequences come from a man between 18 and 29 years old in good health.

This clonotype was seen more than once but under ten times. The CDR3 DNA reads as TGTGCCAGCAGTGAATTTAAGGGAGGTCAGCCCCAGCATTTT. It translates to CASSEFKGGQPQHF. This chain uses TRBV25-1 with TRBJ1-5; D is undetermined. Germline CDR1 and CDR2: MGHDK and SYGVNS. The CDR3 extends over 14 amino acids. Deletions cut 1 base from V and 6 bases from J, with 10 bases between.

On this clonotype: A read error is possible here, since a much larger clone lies one base away. J is TRBJ2-3 and V is TRBV2; D gene ambiguous. The CDR3 contains 15 residues. Trimming removed 6 bases from V and 2 bases from J, with 15 bases in between. Per the germline V gene, CDR1 is SNHLY and CDR2 is FYNNEI. The CDR3 DNA sequence: TGTGCCAGCAGAAGGACCGTCCTTGACACAGATACGCAGTATTTT. Residues: CASRRTVLDTDTQYF.

This clonotype was seen ten or more times. V usage is TRBV7-2 and J usage is TRBJ1-1; no reliable D call. Between the trimmed V and J ends, which lost 6 bases and 0 bases, there was a span of 8 bases. The germline gives CDR1 SGHTA, CDR2 FQGNSA. The CDR3 contains 13 residues. CDR3 amino acids: CASRRNLNTEAFF. The CDR3 DNA is TGTGCCAGCAGGCGGAATTTGAACACTGAAGCTTTCTTT.

This clonotype was seen a few times. This CDR3 reads CASSQGGADTDTQYF. The CDR3, as DNA: TGCGCCAGCAGCCAAGGCGGGGCCGACACAGATACGCAGTATTTT. V and J are TRBV4-3 and TRBJ2-3, with D possibly TRBD2 on 6 matching bases. In germline, CDR1 is LGHNA, CDR2 YSLEER. V lost 1 base and J lost 2, with 10 bases in between. The CDR3 totals 15 residues.

The chain employs TRBV12-3 or TRBV12-4 and TRBJ1-1, with D hard to call. The CDR3 contains 13 residues. V was cut by 3 bases and J by 1 base, with 6 bases left in between. CDR3 sequence reads: CASSFVENTEAFF. The CDR3 bases are TGTGCCAGCAGTTTCGTGGAGAACACTGAAGCTTTCTTT.

The chain carries TRBV27 and TRBJ1-1; 7 nucleotides match TRBD1. Unmatched junction bases numbered 4, after V lost 8 bases and J lost 4 bases. The CDR3 spans 12 residues. Germline CDR1 reads MNHEY; CDR2 reads SMNVEV (reference sequence). The DNA of the CDR3 is TGTGCCAGCGTCGCAGGGGGCACTGAAGCTTTCTTT. It translates to CASVAGGTEAFF.

The V call is TRBV4-1, the J call TRBJ1-4, with 9 positions matching TRBD1. The CDR3 runs to 17 residues. J lost 0 bases, V lost 4 bases, and 6 bases had no gene match. In germline, CDR1 is MGHRA, CDR2 YSYEKL. CDR3 sequence reads: CASSPGQGPATNEKLFF. CDR3 nucleotide sequence: TGCGCCAGCAGCCCTGGACAGGGGCCAGCAACTAATGAAAAACTGTTTTTT.

This clonotype has a handful of counts. With a much larger clone just one base away, this may be a read error. This chain links TRBV20-1 with TRBJ2-7; 9 bases are a match to TRBD2. The length of the CDR3 is 15 residues. Germline CDR1 DFQATT, CDR2 SNEGSKA (reference sequence). J lost 7 bases, V lost 3 bases, and 13 bases had no gene match. The CDR3 reads CSASQPSGARNEQYF. In DNA, the CDR3 is TGCAGTGCTAGTCAGCCTAGCGGGGCTAGGAATGAGCAGTACTTC.

This clonotype has ten or more counts. The chain has TRBV7-9 and TRBJ2-3, with 9 bases lining up with TRBD1. Trimming took 5 bases from V and 6 from J; bases not matched to a gene: 9. This CDR3 spans 15 amino acids. Germline V gives CDR1 SEHNR, CDR2 FQNEAQ (reference sequence). The CDR3 DNA is TGTGCCAGCAGCGCCGGACAGGGGTTTCGGGATACGCAGTATTTT. Protein: CASSAGQGFRDTQYF.

This chain connects TRBV9 to TRBJ2-3, with 7 bases identical to TRBD1. V lost 0 bases to trimming and J lost 6 bases; unmatched junction nucleotides: 13. The V gene's germline CDR1 is SGDLS and CDR2 YYNGEE. The CDR3 is 17 residues long. CDR3 coding DNA: TGTGCCAGCAGCGTAGAAGGGGACAGAACGCGTATGGATACGCAGTATTTT. This sequence encodes CASSVEGDRTRMDTQYF.